This T cell receptor (beta chain) was recorded in a study of cytomegalovirus exposure and HLA in healthy donors. CDR1 and CDR2 (germline): LNHDA, SQIVND (reference sequence). This CDR3 has 11 residues. The V gene end was trimmed by 10 bases and the J gene end by 3 bases; junction bases not matched to a gene: 2. Clones were read by immunoSEQ multiplex PCR, and TCRdb kept only the in-frame ones, dropping some. The sample has 150,000 to 200,000 clones, around 96% seen once; the top ten hold about 0.89%. This clone came up once. Its specificity is unknown. Findings and caveats of the study: Clusters of TCRs from the first cohort tended to co-occur in the 120 or so validation repertoires (as a later analysis found). For cytomegalovirus status, the classifier reportedly gave diagnoses with high specificity and sensitivity. A few chains tied to CMV proved CMV antigen-specific in vitro.

The TCR comes from a woman younger than 35 in good health and CMV-seronegative. The V and J genes are TRBV19 and TRBJ2-7; 8 positions agree with TRBD1. The specimen sequenced was PBMCs. CDR3 DNA sequence: TGTGCCACCGGACAGGGCTACGAGCAGTACTTC. The encoded protein is CATGQGYEQYF.